This TCR beta chain is drawn from a study of T-cell reconstitution after alpha-beta-depleted transplantation in children. The CDR3 is 16 residues long. In germline, CDR1 is LNHNV, CDR2 YYDKDF (reference sequence). The V and J ends lost 2 bases and 5 bases respectively, with 16 bases between them. Researchers prepared the TCRbeta library using unique molecular identifiers, the study reports. Via MiXCR, TCRdb re-called the PCR reads, giving one row per CDR3 protein. The sample consists of hundreds of thousands of distinct CDR3 sequences, roughly 15% of them appearing once. This clonotype was observed a handful of times.

The TCR originated in a human donor who donated a stem cell graft to a child with acute myeloid leukemia. This chain links TRBV15 with TRBJ2-1, with a possible D match to TRBD1 (6 bases). Sequencing was performed on PBMCs from the stem cell graft donor, taken from the stem cell graft. The CDR3 DNA reads TGTGCCACCAGCAGATCCAGACAGGAGCCCAACAATGAGCAGTTCTTC. It is translated as CATSRSRQEPNNEQFF.